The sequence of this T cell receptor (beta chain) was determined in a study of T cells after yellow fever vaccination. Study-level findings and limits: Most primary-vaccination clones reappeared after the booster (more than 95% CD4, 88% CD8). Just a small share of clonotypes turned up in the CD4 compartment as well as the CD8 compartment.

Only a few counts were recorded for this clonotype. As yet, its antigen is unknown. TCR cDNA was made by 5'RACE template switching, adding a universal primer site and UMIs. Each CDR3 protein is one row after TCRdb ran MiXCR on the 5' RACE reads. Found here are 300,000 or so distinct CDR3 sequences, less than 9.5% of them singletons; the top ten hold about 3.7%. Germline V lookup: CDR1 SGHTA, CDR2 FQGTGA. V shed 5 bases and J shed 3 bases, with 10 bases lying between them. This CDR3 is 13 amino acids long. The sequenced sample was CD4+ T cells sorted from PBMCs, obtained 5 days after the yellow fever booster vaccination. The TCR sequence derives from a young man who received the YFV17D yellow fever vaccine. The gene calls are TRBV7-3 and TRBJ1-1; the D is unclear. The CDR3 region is CASSTGLDTEAFF. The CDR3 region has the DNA TGTGCCAGCAGCACGGGCCTCGACACTGAAGCTTTCTTT.